The 32 T cell receptor beta chains given below trace back to one sample, sequenced in a study of molecular identifiers for immune sequencing clone quantification. From the PCR reads, TCRdb called clonotypes with MiXCR, one entry per CDR3 protein. The data hold about 300,000 distinct CDR3 sequences, with over 20% observed a single time. Sequences were obtained from naive CD8+ T cells from blood, with Jurkat cell RNA spiked in. Documented subset: FACS-sorted CD8+CD4-CCR7+CD45RA+ naive T cells. These receptors all come from a human donor in good health. Some libraries in this study had Jurkat cell RNA spiked in.

This clonotype was counted ten times or more. The gene calls are TRBV5-1 and TRBJ2-7; 8 nucleotides line up with TRBD2. The CDR3 contains 15 residues. In germline, CDR1 is SGHRS, CDR2 YFSETQ. V dropped 0 bases and J dropped 5; count of bases not matched to a gene: 7. CDR3 bases: TGCGCCAGCAGCTTGGTCCCCGGGGGGGTAGACGAGCAGTACTTC. Amino acid sequence: CASSLVPGGVDEQYF.

This clonotype was found once. This chain joins TRBV9 and TRBJ2-2, with 9 bases fitting TRBD1. This CDR3 is built from 16 residues. Germline CDR1 and CDR2: SGDLS and YYNGEE. After removal of 5 bases from V and 6 bases from J, the junction contained 11 bases not matched to a gene. This CDR3 reads CASRSGGQGAAGELFF. CDR3 sequence (DNA): TGTGCCAGCAGGTCCGGGGGACAGGGTGCCGCCGGGGAGCTGTTTTTT.

Many counts were recorded for this clonotype. The V gene is TRBV20-1, the J gene TRBJ2-7; 11 bases match TRBD2. The germline CDR1 and CDR2 sequences are DFQATT and SNEGSKA (reference sequence). CDR3 size: 13 residues. V lost 6 bases and J lost 7; bases outside the gene matches: 8. The CDR3 loop reads CSAKLAGVGEQYF. CDR3 nucleotides: TGCAGTGCCAAACTAGCGGGAGTGGGTGAGCAGTACTTC.

This clonotype was seen just once. This rearrangement joins TRBV4-3 to TRBJ2-7; the match to TRBD2 covers 14 bases. The trim removed 4 bases at V and 0 bases at J, leaving 5 bases unmatched. The CDR3 sequence is 17 residues long. CDR1 and CDR2 (germline): LGHNA, YSLEER. DNA for the CDR3: TGCGCCAGCAGCCCCAAAGGGACTAGCGGGAGCTCCTACGAGCAGTACTTC. Translating gives CASSPKGTSGSSYEQYF.

With regard to this clonotype: This sequence may be a read error, since a much larger clone differs from it by one base. This is likely a read error, given that the CDR3 carries no conserved phenylalanine or tryptophan at its end. The chain uses TRBV19 and TRBJ2-5, with TRBD2 as a possible D gene (6 bases). This CDR3 has 15 amino acids. CDR1 LNHDA and CDR2 SQIVND come from the germline V gene (reference sequence). The V end was cut by 5 bases, the J end by 2 bases, with 15 bases between. The CDR3 loop is CASSPLEGAQETQYL. In DNA, the CDR3 is TGTGCCAGTAGTCCTTTGGAGGGAGCGCAAGAGACCCAGTACCTC.

This clonotype was observed a handful of times. A read error may be the cause here, since a much bigger clone is one base away. The J gene is TRBJ2-7, the V gene TRBV12-3 or TRBV12-4; D gene uncertain. This CDR3 region has 12 residues. V was pared by 8 bases and J by 7 bases, with 15 bases between. The CDR3 DNA sequence: TGTGCCAGCGGCTGGGGAATTACGGAGCAGTACTTC. It translates to CASGWGITEQYF.

In its sample, this clonotype was seen once. A read error is possible here, since a much larger clone lies one base away. V is TRBV4-3 and J is TRBJ2-7; 9 positions match TRBD1. The V gene end was trimmed by 0 bases and the J gene end by 3 bases; junction bases not matched to a gene: 3. Per the germline V gene, CDR1 is LGHNA and CDR2 is YSLEER. The CDR3 contains 15 residues. CDR3 nucleotides: TGCGCCAGCAGCCAAGACTGGGACAGGGACTACGAGCAGTACTTC. This sequence encodes CASSQDWDRDYEQYF.

This clonotype was seen ten or more times. The rearrangement links TRBV29-1 to TRBJ2-3, with TRBD1 matching 7 bases. The CDR3 contains 12 residues. Germline CDR1 and CDR2: SQVTM and ANQGSEA. With 7 bases clipped from V and 2 bases from J, the junction kept 3 bases outside the gene matches. CDR3 sequence: CSGTGNTDTQYF. Written as DNA, the CDR3 is TGCAGCGGGACAGGAAACACAGATACGCAGTATTTT.

To note about this clonotype: A much larger clonotype is one base distant, so this may be a read error. The rearrangement joins TRBV15 to TRBJ2-1, with 7 bases identical to TRBD1. The length of the CDR3 is 16 residues. Germline V gene sequence: CDR1 LNHNV, CDR2 YYDKDF (reference sequence). J gave up 5 bases and V 1 base, and 8 bases lay outside the gene matches. CDR3: CATSRGSGQTHNEQFF. CDR3 in DNA: TGTGCCACCAGCAGAGGCTCGGGACAGACCCACAATGAGCAGTTCTTC.

This clonotype was picked up many times. The CDR3 is CASTWDQRGTYEQYF. In nucleotides, the CDR3 is TGTGCCAGCACGTGGGACCAGCGGGGGACCTACGAGCAGTACTTC. The genes are TRBV2 and TRBJ2-7; TRBD2 matches 8 bases. Germline V gene data show CDR1 as SNHLY and CDR2 as FYNNEI. Trimming removed 7 bases from V and 2 bases from J; junction bases left unmatched: 10. CDR3 size: 15 residues.

This clonotype has ten or more counts. The chain recombines TRBV9 with TRBJ1-4, with 7 bases identical to TRBD1. CDR1 and CDR2 (germline): SGDLS, YYNGEE. J lost 0 bases, V lost 4 bases, and 12 bases had no gene match. The CDR3 is 18 amino acids. The CDR3 DNA is TGTGCCAGCAGCACTGGGACAGTTGGAACGCCAACTAATGAAAAACTGTTTTTT. This codes for CASSTGTVGTPTNEKLFF. Together with reference TRBV9 and TRBJ1-4, the CDR3 gives the full variable domain: DSGVTQTPKHLITATGQRVTLRCSPRSGDLSVYWYQQSLDQGLQFLIQYYNGEERAKGNILERFSAQQFPDLHSELNLSSLELGDSALYFCASSTGTVGTPTNEKLFFGSGTQLSVL.

This clonotype was picked up a small number of times. The chain carries TRBV27 and TRBJ1-1; D might be TRBD1 (6 bases). The V gene's germline CDR1 is MNHEY and CDR2 SMNVEV (reference sequence). This CDR3 contains 14 residues. V lost 3 bases to trimming and J lost 4 bases, with 12 bases between them. CDR3 in amino acids: CASSLAQGITEAFF. The CDR3 DNA sequence: TGTGCCAGCAGTTTGGCACAGGGAATCACTGAAGCTTTCTTT.

This clonotype was picked up many times. The V call is TRBV2, the J call TRBJ1-5; maybe TRBD1 (6 bases). Germline CDR1 reads SNHLY; CDR2 reads FYNNEI. This CDR3 region has 15 residues. V shed 3 bases and J shed 1 base, with 10 bases lying between them. For the CDR3, the DNA is TGTGCCAGCAGTGATATGGACAGAAGCAATCAGCCCCAGCATTTT. Translating it yields CASSDMDRSNQPQHF.

In the case of this clonotype: This could be a read error, since a much larger clone is one nucleotide away. This sequence joins TRBV27 and TRBJ2-1; D gene unclear. The CDR3 loop spans 13 amino acids. Trimming cost V 7 bases and J 8 bases, with 15 bases left between them. Germline CDR1 reads MNHEY; CDR2 reads SMNVEV (reference sequence). The CDR3 sequence is CASTWQESHEQFF. CDR3 coding DNA: TGTGCCAGCACCTGGCAGGAGAGCCATGAGCAGTTCTTC.

V gene TRBV20-1 combines with J gene TRBJ1-1; tentative D call: TRBD1 (5 bases). This CDR3 comprises 15 residues. Germline CDR1 and CDR2: DFQATT and SNEGSKA (reference sequence). Trimming cost V 1 base and J 5 bases, with 17 bases left between them. The CDR3, as DNA: TGCAGTGCTAGAGGCTCGTCGGGGTGGGGGACTGAAGCTTTCTTT. This translates into CSARGSSGWGTEAFF.

Turning to this clonotype: This may be a read error, as it is one base from a much larger clone. The V call is TRBV5-3, the J call TRBJ2-5, with D unresolved. TRBV5-3 is marked as an open reading frame, function uncertain. The CDR3 length is 13 residues. The CDR3 protein is CASSPEAQKTQYF. CDR3 coding DNA: TGTGCCAGCAGTCCTGAAGCCCAAAAGACCCAGTACTTC.

This clonotype has ten or more counts. The V gene is TRBV4-1, the J gene TRBJ2-3, with D unclear. The CDR3 sequence is 14 residues long. CDR1 MGHRA and CDR2 YSYEKL come from the germline V gene. Trimming left V 2 bases short and J 2 bases short, with 8 bases between. In DNA form, the CDR3 reads TGCGCCAGCAGCCAAAGTCTTCTCACAGATACGCAGTATTTT. Translation: CASSQSLLTDTQYF.

This clonotype was observed once. A read error may be the cause here, since a much bigger clone is one base away. The V call is TRBV28, the J call TRBJ2-3; D is unclear. Trimming shortened V by 6 bases and J by 7 bases, and 11 bases separated the two germline ends. Germline values: CDR1 MDHEN, CDR2 SYDVKM. The CDR3 covers 12 residues. CDR3: CASRLDPNTQYF. The CDR3 bases are TGTGCCAGCAGGTTGGATCCAAATACGCAGTATTTT.

This clonotype has a handful of counts. The chain employs TRBV20-1 and TRBJ1-5, with 7 bases lining up with TRBD1. The V gene end was trimmed by 4 bases and the J gene end by 6 bases; junction bases not matched to a gene: 3. The CDR3 length is 12 residues. Germline V lookup: CDR1 DFQATT, CDR2 SNEGSKA (reference sequence). The CDR3 region has the DNA TGCAGTGCTACGACAGGGACTCAGCCCCAGCATTTT. Its protein product is CSATTGTQPQHF.

This sequence joins TRBV7-3 and TRBJ2-2; 8 nucleotides line up with TRBD2. CDR1 and CDR2 (germline): SGHTA, FQGTGA. The CDR3 runs to 15 residues. J gave up 2 bases and V 5 bases, and 4 bases lay outside the gene matches. CDR3 sequence (DNA): TGTGCCAGCAGCGAAAGCGGGAGCAACACCGGGGAGCTGTTTTTT. Translated, it gives CASSESGSNTGELFF.

CDR3 in amino acids: CASSQDSGTVTNYGYTF. The CDR3 DNA follows: TGCGCCAGCAGCCAAGATTCAGGGACAGTGACTAACTATGGCTACACCTTC. The chain employs TRBV4-3 and TRBJ1-2; 7 bases align to TRBD1. V lost 0 bases and J lost 0; bases outside the gene matches: 7. The length of the CDR3 is 17 residues. Germline CDR1 and CDR2: LGHNA and YSLEER.

This clonotype was counted many times. The chain links TRBV7-2 to TRBJ2-3; 11 bases are shared with TRBD1. The germline V gene has CDR1 SGHTA and CDR2 FQGNSA. V shed 4 bases and J 3 bases; nucleotides not matched to a gene: 9. CDR3 size: 17 residues. CDR3 in amino acids: CASSSLPGQGETDTQYF. The CDR3 nucleotides are TGTGCCAGCAGCTCACTCCCGGGACAGGGGGAAACAGATACGCAGTATTTT.

Of note for this clonotype: This may be a read error, as it is one base from a much larger clone. The rearrangement links TRBV19 to TRBJ2-3; D ambiguous. This CDR3 region has 14 residues. V lost 3 bases, J lost 6 bases, and 13 bases lay in between. CDR1 is LNHDA and CDR2 is SQIVND in the germline V gene (reference sequence). The CDR3 sequence: CASSIRHGWDTQYF. The CDR3 DNA reads TGTGCCAGTAGTATCCGCCACGGATGGGATACGCAGTATTTT.

At least ten counts were recorded for this clonotype. V and J are TRBV6-6 and TRBJ2-2; 8 nucleotides align to TRBD2. Trimming took 4 bases from V and 4 from J; bases not matched to a gene: 14. The CDR3 runs 18 residues. The germline gives CDR1 MNHNY, CDR2 SVGAGI (reference sequence). The CDR3 sequence is CASSSSGSGSTITGELFF. The CDR3 DNA is TGTGCCAGCAGTTCCTCCGGGAGCGGGAGTACGATCACCGGGGAGCTGTTTTTT.

This clonotype was counted between two and nine times. V and J are TRBV20-1 and TRBJ2-1; TRBD2 matches at 8 bases. CDR1 and CDR2 (germline): DFQATT, SNEGSKA (reference sequence). J lost 4 bases, V lost 0 bases, and 5 bases had no gene match. The CDR3 length is 15 residues. CDR3 sequence reads: CSARELAGTYNEQFF. The CDR3 nucleotides are TGCAGTGCTAGAGAGTTAGCGGGGACTTACAATGAGCAGTTCTTC.

This clonotype has at least ten counts. The rearrangement joins TRBV7-8 to TRBJ2-5; tentative D call: TRBD2 (5 bases). V was clipped by 5 bases and J by 2 bases, with 15 bases between them. This CDR3 region has 15 residues. CDR1 and CDR2 (germline): SGHVS, FQNEAQ. CDR3 in DNA: TGTGCCAGCAGCATCCCCGGACTTACTCAAGAGACCCAGTACTTC. Its translation: CASSIPGLTQETQYF.

This clonotype was seen repeatedly, ten times or more. This chain uses TRBV9 with TRBJ2-1, with 11 bases aligning to TRBD2. The J segment lost 7 bases and the V segment lost 4 bases, leaving 1 base of the junction unmatched. Per germline, CDR1 SGDLS and CDR2 YYNGEE. The CDR3 totals 13 residues. CDR3 region: CASSPSGRNEQFF. The CDR3 bases are TGTGCCAGCAGCCCTAGCGGGAGGAATGAGCAGTTCTTC.

This clonotype has ten or more counts. Mismatch with germline at one junction end may stem from a read error. The genes are TRBV6-6 and TRBJ2-7; 7 bases are a match to TRBD1. The CDR3 is 14 residues long. Germline assignment: CDR1 MNHNY and CDR2 SVGAGI (reference sequence). The CDR3 sequence: CASTTTGSSYEQYF. Written as DNA, the CDR3 is TGTGCCAGCACCACGACAGGGTCCTCCTACGAGCAGTACTTT.

This clonotype was counted ten times or more. V gene TRBV2 combines with J gene TRBJ2-2; D remains unclear. This CDR3 spans 13 amino acids. The V end lost 8 bases, the J end lost 0 bases, and 7 bases lay between the germline ends. Germline CDR1 is SNHLY and CDR2 is FYNNEI. CDR3 sequence (DNA): TGTGCCAGCTACAGCGCGAACACCGGGGAGCTGTTTTTT. Its protein product is CASYSANTGELFF.

Comments on this clonotype: An end of the junction differs from the germline gene, which may be a read error. The chain uses TRBV4-3 and TRBJ2-7; the D gene could be TRBD1 or TRBD2 (5 bases each). This CDR3 has 15 residues. The germline V gene encodes CDR1 LGHNA and CDR2 YSLEER. DNA for the CDR3: TGCGCCAGCAGCCAAGCCCGGGGCCCCAGCTACGAGCCGTACTTC. It is translated as CASSQARGPSYEPYF.

In the case of this clonotype: This may stem from a read error, because a much larger clone lies one nucleotide away. The chain combines TRBV20-1 with TRBJ1-1, with 8 nucleotides matching TRBD1. Per germline, CDR1 DFQATT and CDR2 SNEGSKA (reference sequence). V shed 5 bases and J 2 bases; nucleotides not matched to a gene: 10. This CDR3 has 15 residues. The CDR3 protein is CSAQGQVTDNTEAFF. CDR3 bases: TGCAGTGCTCAGGGACAGGTCACAGATAACACTGAAGCTTTCTTT.

With respect to this clonotype: The junction and the germline gene differ at one end; a read error may be behind it. Here the CDR3 reads CATSVIDRNTYSEQFF. In DNA form, the CDR3 reads TGTGCCACCAGTGTTATCGACAGAAATACCTACAGTGAGCAGTTCTTC. The chain has TRBV24-1 and TRBJ2-1; maybe TRBD1 (5 bases). The V gene's germline CDR1 is KGHDR and CDR2 SFDVKD. This CDR3 has 16 residues.